The 20 T cell receptor delta chains presented below share a single source sample, sequenced in a study of gamma-delta chains in newborns, infants, children (dated by TCRdb to between 2018 and 2021). Sequencing took place on an Illumina MiSeq. Clones were re-identified by TCRdb from the public reads with CATT, and rows with the same DNA were merged. This sample is represented by 3,300 or so delta-chain clones; around 0.62% of them were singletons. Of the sample, 14% to 15% is held by the ten largest clones. Sequencing input: blood. These receptors all come from a child who was a newborn, infant or young child, either healthy, febrile or measles-vaccinated (not recorded which).

This clone was picked up a small number of times. A single base is all that separates this from a far larger clone, so a read error is likely. The same CDR3 can be traced to other DNA sequences in this sample. This chain uses TRDV2 with TRDJ1; 7 bases align to TRDD3. Germline V gene sequence: CDR1 GEAIGNYY, CDR2 EKD. The V segment lost 3 bases and the J segment 8 bases; nucleotides outside the gene matches: 11. The CDR3 has 14 amino acids. This CDR3 is CACDALLGNDKLIF. The CDR3 bases are TGTGCCTGTGACGCCCTACTGGGGAACGACAAACTCATCTTT.

In its sample, this clone ranks as large. The same CDR3 is also encoded by other DNA sequences in this sample. This chain uses TRDV3 with TRDJ1; 7 nucleotides line up with TRDD3. This CDR3 is built from 14 residues. After removal of 4 bases from V and 0 bases from J, the junction contained 8 bases not matched to a gene. Germline lookup yields CDR1 TVYSNPD and CDR2 GDNSRS (reference sequence). The CDR3 nucleotides are TGTGCCTCCGGCTGGGGGCCGTACACCGATAAACTCATCTTT. Translated: CASGWGPYTDKLIF.

This clone was counted a few times. This DNA's translation and the protein TCRdb lists, from a much larger clone, do not match at residue 9, likely due to a read error; the protein shown is translated from the DNA. V usage is TRDV2 and J usage is TRDJ2; 9 nucleotides line up with TRDD3. V lost 0 bases, J lost 6 bases, and 1 base stayed unmatched. Germline CDR1 and CDR2: GEAIGNYY and EKD. The CDR3 spans 14 residues. The CDR3 sequence: CACDTWGYAAQLFF. CDR3 in DNA: TGTGCCTGTGACACCTGGGGATACGCAGCACAACTCTTCTTT.

This clone was recorded many times. A far larger clone is one nucleotide away, so this likely arose from a read error. The rearrangement uses TRDV2 and TRDJ2; possible D gene TRDD3, 5 bases. V shed 5 bases and J shed 3 bases, with 15 bases lying between them. The CDR3 length is 15 residues. Germline V CDR1 and CDR2: GEAIGNYY, EKD. CDR3 protein: CACVPKGGVTAQLFF. CDR3 coding DNA: TGTGCCTGTGTCCCCAAGGGTGGGGTGACAGCACAACTCTTCTTT.

Regarding this clone: TCRdb's entry gives the protein of a much larger clone, which mismatches this DNA's translation at residue 13, likely from a read error; the protein reported here is translated from the DNA. The chain links TRDV2 to TRDJ3, with 9 bases matching TRDD3. This CDR3 is 18 amino acids long. Germline values: CDR1 GEAIGNYY, CDR2 EKD. In nucleotides, the CDR3 is TGTGCCTGTGATCACACTGGGGGAAGCTCCTGGGACCCCCGACAGATGTTTTTC. Protein sequence: CACDHTGGSSWDPRQMFF.

This clone was counted a few times. A much larger clone lies one base from this, so it may be a read error. The same CDR3 is also encoded by other DNA sequences in this sample. The V gene is TRDV2, the J gene TRDJ3, with 12 bases matching TRDD3. Germline V CDR1 and CDR2: GEAIGNYY, EKD. The CDR3 runs 20 residues. The CDR3 DNA reads as TGCGCCTGTGACCCCATACTGGGGGATACAAGCTCCTGGGACACCCGACAGATGTTTTTC. Protein product: CACDPILGDTSSWDTRQMFF.

As regards this clone: A far larger clone is one nucleotide away, so this likely arose from a read error. The sample carries other DNA sequences with the same CDR3. The V gene is TRDV2, the J gene TRDJ3, with 12 bases aligning to TRDD3. Germline CDR1 reads GEAIGNYY; CDR2 reads EKD. The trim removed 7 bases at V and 0 bases at J, leaving 21 bases unmatched. The CDR3 covers 23 residues. The CDR3 sequence is CACDPWRVLGDTRSSWDTRQMFF. The CDR3 nucleotides are TGTGCCTGCGACCCTTGGAGGGTACTGGGGGATACACGCAGCTCCTGGGACACCCGACAGATGTTTTTC.

In this sample, this clone turned up a few times. This chain uses TRDV1 with TRDJ1, with TRDD3 matching 11 bases. Trimming cost V 3 bases and J 9 bases; bases outside gene matches: 15. The CDR3 sequence is 17 residues long. Germline lookup yields CDR1 TSWWSYY and CDR2 QGS. The CDR3 sequence: CALGDSFPVLGDKELIF. As DNA, the CDR3 is TGTGCTCTTGGGGACTCATTCCCCGTACTGGGGGATAAAGAACTCATCTTT.

As concerns this clone: TCRdb's entry gives the protein of a much larger clone, which mismatches this DNA's translation at residue 9, likely from a read error; the protein reported here is translated from the DNA. In DNA form, the CDR3 reads TGTGCCTGTGACTTCACGGGGGAACCCTCCTGGGACACCCGACAGATGTTTTTC. Residues: CACDFTGEPSWDTRQMFF. This chain links TRDV2 with TRDJ3; perhaps TRDD3 as D (6 bases). The germline V gene encodes CDR1 GEAIGNYY and CDR2 EKD. The CDR3 has 18 amino acids. V lost 3 bases and J lost 0, with 14 bases in between.

This clone was detected a few times. This likely traces to a read error, being one base from a far larger clone. Other DNA variants within this sample encode the same CDR3. CDR3 residues: CACDTVGGYDKLIF. CDR3 nucleotide sequence: TGTGCCTGTGACACCGTCGGGGGGTACGATAAACTCATCTTT. The J gene is TRDJ1, the V gene TRDV2; maybe TRDD3 (5 bases). The CDR3 has 14 amino acids. V was pared by 0 bases and J by 4 bases, with 11 bases between. In germline, CDR1 is GEAIGNYY, CDR2 EKD.

Concerning this clone: TCRdb lists the protein of a much larger clone for this DNA, which differs at residue 10, so this is likely a read error; the protein given here is translated from the DNA itself. This chain links TRDV2 with TRDJ3; 9 nucleotides match TRDD3. V was pared by 1 base and J by 0 bases, with 6 bases of the junction left unmatched. This CDR3 has 19 amino acids. The V gene's germline CDR1 is GEAIGNYY and CDR2 EKD. The CDR3: CACDTVAGGCSWDTRQMFF. The CDR3 DNA reads TGTGCCTGTGACACGGTTGCTGGGGGATGCTCCTGGGACACCCGACAGATGTTTTTC.

As to this clone: The TCRdb protein comes from a much larger clone and disagrees with this DNA's translation at residue 11, likely due to a read error; the protein given here is derived from the DNA. The V call is TRDV2, the J call TRDJ2; 10 bases align to TRDD3. The CDR3 sequence is 16 residues long. Germline V gives CDR1 GEAIGNYY, CDR2 EKD. The CDR3 protein is CACDTLGDILAAQLFF. The CDR3 bases are TGTGCCTGTGACACCCTGGGGGATATTTTGGCAGCACAACTCTTCTTT.

This clone was recorded a few times. For this DNA, TCRdb reports the protein of a much larger clone, which diverges at residue 3, most likely from a read error; the protein presented here is translated directly from the DNA. The V gene is TRDV2, the J gene TRDJ3; 11 bases align to TRDD3. The CDR3 covers 17 residues. Germline CDR1 is GEAIGNYY and CDR2 is EKD. The CDR3 DNA follows: TGTGCCTATGACGTACTGGGGGATATTTGGGACACCCGACAGATGTTTTTC. It specifies CAYDVLGDIWDTRQMFF.

As for this clone: This is likely an artifact of a read error, given a far larger clone one base away. The CDR3 is CACDTMSEGYASSRDTRQMFF. The CDR3 bases are TGTGCCTGTGACACCATGTCGGAGGGATACGCTAGCTCCCGGGACACCCGACAGATGTTTTTC. The chain uses TRDV2 and TRDJ3; TRDD3 matches at 8 bases. CDR1 and CDR2 (germline): GEAIGNYY, EKD. This CDR3 contains 21 residues.

This clone turned up a few times. One base separates it from a far larger clone, so it is likely a read error. This specimen includes other DNA sequences encoding the same CDR3. The J gene is TRDJ2, the V gene TRDV2, with 12 bases identical to TRDD3. There are 17 residues in the CDR3. Germline V gene sequence: CDR1 GEAIGNYY, CDR2 EKD. CDR3: CACDTVLGDTLTAQLFF. CDR3 bases: TGTGCCTGTGACACCGTACTGGGGGATACTTTGACAGCGCAACTCTTCTTT.

A note on this clone: The TCRdb protein, from a much larger clone, departs from this DNA's translation at residue 16, likely by read error; the protein shown derives from the DNA. The J gene is TRDJ2, the V gene TRDV2; 12 bases are shared with TRDD3. The CDR3 is 19 residues long. Germline assignment: CDR1 GEAIGNYY and CDR2 EKD. CDR3 nucleotides: TGTGCCTGTGACACCGTTCATGGCTGGGGGATACGCGAGACAGCACACCTCTTCTTT. This encodes CACDTVHGWGIRETAHLFF.

Turning to this clone: A far larger clone lies a single base away; this is likely a read error. The same CDR3 can be traced to other DNA sequences in this sample. This chain connects TRDV2 to TRDJ2; the match to TRDD3 covers 13 bases. This CDR3 has 17 residues. The germline V gene has CDR1 GEAIGNYY and CDR2 EKD. CDR3 bases: TGTGCCTGCGACACTATCACTGGGGGATACGGGGCAGCACAACTCTTCTTT. Translated, it gives CACDTITGGYGAAQLFF.

By share, this clone ranks as large. This sample also contains other DNA sequences that code for the same CDR3. The chain couples TRDV2 to TRDJ2; 13 bases agree with TRDD3. This CDR3 is built from 16 residues. In germline, CDR1 is GEAIGNYY, CDR2 EKD. Trimming cost V 2 bases and J 2 bases; bases outside gene matches: 1. The CDR3 coding sequence is TGTGCCTGTGACATACTGGGGGATACGTTGACAGCACAACTCTTCTTT. Translated, it gives CACDILGDTLTAQLFF.

The table lists this clone with many counts. This likely came from a read error, as a far larger clone is one base away. The chain joins TRDV2 to TRDJ2; 13 bases are shared with TRDD3. The CDR3 extends over 17 amino acids. Germline V gene sequence: CDR1 GEAIGNYY, CDR2 EKD. The CDR3 nucleotides are TGTGCCTGTGACACTATCACTGGGGGATACGGGGCAGCACAACCCTTCTTT. This encodes CACDTITGGYGAAQPFF.

This clone was seen more than once but under ten times. The protein TCRdb gives is from a much larger clone and does not agree with this DNA's translation at residue 7, likely a read error; the protein shown here comes from the DNA. The V gene is TRDV2, the J gene TRDJ3; D may be TRDD3 (5 bases). The CDR3 covers 17 residues. V gave up 3 bases and J gave up 4 bases, with 15 bases separating them. Per germline, CDR1 GEAIGNYY and CDR2 EKD. CDR3 DNA sequence: TGTGCCTGTGACGTACTGGAGGATATTTGGGACACCCGACAGATGTTTTTC. As protein: CACDVLEDIWDTRQMFF.